The present T cell receptor (beta chain) was sequenced within a study of blood T cells in healthy people across ages. Study-wide results and limits: Nothing was known about donor CMV status, and this possibly confounded expanded clonotype changes. Unsorted PBMC material precluded a definitive naive versus antigen-experienced comparison.

Germline-derived CDR1 and CDR2 are SQVTM and ANQGSEA. The V end lost 1 base, the J end lost 7 bases, and 11 bases lay between the germline ends. This CDR3 has 12 residues. Primers used in a second PCR of about 6 to 12 cycles were a sample-barcoded 5' primer and a J-beta primer mix. TCRdb independently ran MiXCR on the 5' RACE reads; one entry per CDR3 protein. The repertoire holds hundreds of thousands of distinct CDR3 sequences, 55% to 70% seen once, with over 20% in the top ten. On this clonotype: Its antigen is not identified.

The TCR was taken from a man younger than 40 in good health. Sequencing used blood. The chain carries TRBV29-1 and TRBJ2-7; D gene ambiguous. The CDR3 sequence: CSVEAPAAEQYF. CDR3 bases: TGCAGCGTTGAAGCCCCAGCCGCTGAGCAGTACTTC.